The sequence of this TCR beta chain was determined in a study of Ad26.COV2.S vaccination and SARS-CoV-2 variants. Overall study context: Enrollment placed the donor in the COV1001 Ad26.COV2.S trial arm. By the intramuscular route, Ad26.COV2.S was given once, or twice 56 days apart.

Treatment given: 19 received Ad26.COV2.S at low or high dose, single or two shots; roughly 5 received placebo; per-sample allocation not given. Day 63 after the first injection of vaccine or placebo was the sampling time. In the vaccine, an Ad26 vector expressed the SARS-CoV-2 spike of the Wuhan strain. This clone was counted a few times. Distinct nucleotide sequences in the sample also encode this CDR3. Some clones are missing from TCRdb's copy, which holds only in-frame ones; the method was immunoSEQ multiplex PCR. This sample has 300,000 to 350,000 clones, with 85% to 90% found just once. This specimen consisted of peripheral blood, obtained in a trial of Ad26.COV2.S vaccine versus placebo. The TCR comes from a person aged 18-65 years who received the Ad26.COV2.S COVID-19 vaccine or a placebo.

The CDR3 DNA is TGTGCCAGCAGTCCGACAGGGGACTATGGCTACACCTTC. Its translation: CASSPTGDYGYTF. The chain is built from TRBV6-5 and TRBJ1-2, with 8 bases matching TRBD1. With V trimmed by 5 bases and J by 3 bases, 2 bases remained unmatched. The V gene's germline CDR1 is MNHEY and CDR2 SVGAGI. The CDR3 loop spans 13 amino acids.